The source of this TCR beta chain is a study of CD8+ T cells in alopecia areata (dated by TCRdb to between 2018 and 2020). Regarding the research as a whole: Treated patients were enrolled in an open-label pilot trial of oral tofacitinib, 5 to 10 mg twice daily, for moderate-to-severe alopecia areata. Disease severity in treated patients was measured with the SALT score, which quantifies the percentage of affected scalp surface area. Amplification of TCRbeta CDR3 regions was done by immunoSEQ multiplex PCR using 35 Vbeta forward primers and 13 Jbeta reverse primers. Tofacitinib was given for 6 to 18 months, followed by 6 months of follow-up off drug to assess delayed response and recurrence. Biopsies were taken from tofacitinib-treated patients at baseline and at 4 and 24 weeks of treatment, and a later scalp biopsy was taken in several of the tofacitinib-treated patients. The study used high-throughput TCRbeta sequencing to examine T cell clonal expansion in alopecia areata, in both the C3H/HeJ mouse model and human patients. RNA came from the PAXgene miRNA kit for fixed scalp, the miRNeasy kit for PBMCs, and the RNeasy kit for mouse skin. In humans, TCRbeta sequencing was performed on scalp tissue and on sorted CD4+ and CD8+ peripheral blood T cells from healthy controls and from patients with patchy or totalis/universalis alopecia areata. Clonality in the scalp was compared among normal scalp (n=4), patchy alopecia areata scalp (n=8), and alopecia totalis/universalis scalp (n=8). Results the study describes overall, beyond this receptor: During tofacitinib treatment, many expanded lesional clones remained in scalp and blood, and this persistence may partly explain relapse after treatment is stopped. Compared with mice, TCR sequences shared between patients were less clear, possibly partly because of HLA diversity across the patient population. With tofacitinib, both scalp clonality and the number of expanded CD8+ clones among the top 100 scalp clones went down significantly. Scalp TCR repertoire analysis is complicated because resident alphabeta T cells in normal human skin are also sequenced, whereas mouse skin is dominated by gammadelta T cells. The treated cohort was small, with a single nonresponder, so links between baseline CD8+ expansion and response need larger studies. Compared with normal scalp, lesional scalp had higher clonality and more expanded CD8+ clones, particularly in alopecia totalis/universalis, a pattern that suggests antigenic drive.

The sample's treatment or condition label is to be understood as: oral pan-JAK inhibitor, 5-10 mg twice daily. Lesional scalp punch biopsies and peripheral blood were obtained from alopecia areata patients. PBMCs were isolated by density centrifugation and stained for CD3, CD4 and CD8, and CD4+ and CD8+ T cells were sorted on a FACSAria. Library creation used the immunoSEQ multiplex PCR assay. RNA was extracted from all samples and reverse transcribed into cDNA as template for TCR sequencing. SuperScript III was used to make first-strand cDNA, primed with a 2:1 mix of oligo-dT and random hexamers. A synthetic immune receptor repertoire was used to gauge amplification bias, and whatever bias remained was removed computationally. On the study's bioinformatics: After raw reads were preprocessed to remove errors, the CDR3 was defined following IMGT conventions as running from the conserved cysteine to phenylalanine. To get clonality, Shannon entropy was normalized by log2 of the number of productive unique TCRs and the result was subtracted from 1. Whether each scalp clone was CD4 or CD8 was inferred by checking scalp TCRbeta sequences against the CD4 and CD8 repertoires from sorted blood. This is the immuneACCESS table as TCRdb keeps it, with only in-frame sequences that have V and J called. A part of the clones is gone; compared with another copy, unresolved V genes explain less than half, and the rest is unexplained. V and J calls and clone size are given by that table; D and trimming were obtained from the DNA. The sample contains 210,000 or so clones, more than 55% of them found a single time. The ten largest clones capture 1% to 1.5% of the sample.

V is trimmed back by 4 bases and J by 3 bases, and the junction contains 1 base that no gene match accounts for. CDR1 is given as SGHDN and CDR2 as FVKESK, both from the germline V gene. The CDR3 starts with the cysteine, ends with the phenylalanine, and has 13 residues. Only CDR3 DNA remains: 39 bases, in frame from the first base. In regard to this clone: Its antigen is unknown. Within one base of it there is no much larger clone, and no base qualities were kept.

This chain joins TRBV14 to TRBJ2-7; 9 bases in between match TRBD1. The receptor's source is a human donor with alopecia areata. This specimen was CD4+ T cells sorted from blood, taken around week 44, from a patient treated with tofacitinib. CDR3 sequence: CASSPGQGYEQYF. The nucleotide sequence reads TGTGCCAGCAGCCCGGGACAGGGCTACGAGCAGTACTTC.